Listed below are T cell receptor beta chains from one sample, sequenced in a study of cytotoxic CD8 clonotypes in ibrutinib-treated CLL. Repertoires were generated with immunoSEQ multiplex PCR, while TCRdb's copy carries only in-frame clones and drops some. This table holds tens of thousands of clones, roughly two thirds found once. Sequencing was performed on PBMCs, taken at disease progression, from a patient treated with ibrutinib. Source of these receptors: a human donor with chronic lymphocytic leukemia. Both conserved end residues are part of each CDR3. A D gene is named only where the DNA matches it firmly. Rows may omit the clone size; those that give it use once, few, many or a size class.

TRBJ1-2 few . TRBV21-1 TGTGCCAGCAGCCTCCCCCGGGAGCTACACACCAAAAACTATGGCTACACCTTC CASSLPRELHTKNYGYTF
TRBJ2-7 . TRBD2 TRBV4-1 TGCGCCAGCAGCCAAGGGCTAGCGGCCTCCTACGAGCAGTACTTC CASSQGLAASYEQYF
TRBJ2-3 . TRBD1 TRBV19 TGTGCCAGTAGTCTCGGACAGGAGCAAGATACGCAGTATTTT CASSLGQEQDTQYF
TRBJ1-5 few . TRBV7-9 TGTGCCAGCAGCTTATCTGCGGAGCAGCCCCAGCATTTT CASSLSAEQPQHF
TRBJ2-7 few TRBD2 TRBV5-1 TGCGCCAGCAGCTCTAGCGGAAACTACGAGCAGTACTTC CASSSSGNYEQYF
TRBJ1-4 . . TRBV15 TGTGCCACCAGCAGAGAGAGAATGGGCCTGCAGGAAAAACTGTTTTTT CATSRERMGLQEKLFF
TRBJ2-5 once . TRBV27 TGTGCCAGCATGGTCAGCGGTCAAGAGACCCAGTACTTC CASMVSGQETQYF
TRBJ2-1 once . TRBV5-1 TGCGCCAGCAGCCCCACGGGGGACAGCTCCTACAATGAGCAGTTCTTC CASSPTGDSSYNEQFF
TRBJ2-7 . . TRBV7-2 TGTGCCAGCAGCTTAGTACGCCCCCAGGGGGGGAGCTCCTACGAGCAGTACTTC CASSLVRPQGGSSYEQYF
TRBJ2-7 . . TRBV5-1 TGCGCCAGCAGCTTGACCAGGGGTGAGCAGTACTTC CASSLTRGEQYF
TRBJ1-2 few TRBD1 TRBV11-3 TGTGCCAGCAGCTTAGTGTCGCGGGACAGGAGTAAACTCTATGGCTACACCTTC CASSLVSRDRSKLYGYTF
TRBJ1-3 medium-sized . TRBV10-3 TGTGCCATCAGTGAGACAGGGTCTGGAAACACCATATATTTT CAISETGSGNTIYF
TRBJ2-3 . TRBD2 TRBV5-6 TGTGCCAGCAGCTTGGTTGGGAGGGGACCCACAGATACGCAGTATTTT CASSLVGRGPTDTQYF
TRBJ2-5 . . TRBV19 TGTGCCAGTAGCGAGGGGGTCCCCAAAGAGACCCAGTACTTC CASSEGVPKETQYF
TRBJ2-7 . TRBD2 TRBV7-2 TGTGCCAGCAGCGCGTCCGGGACTAGCGTCTCCTACGAGCAGTACTTC CASSASGTSVSYEQYF
TRBJ1-4 . TRBD1 TRBV5-6 TGTGCCAGCAGCTTGAGGGGGCGGGAAAAACTGTTTTTT CASSLRGREKLFF
TRBJ1-1 . . TRBV2 TGTGCCAGCGTAGTGTTAGTTCGGACTGAAGCTTTCTTT CASVVLVRTEAFF
TRBJ1-1 . TRBD1 TRBV11-2 TGTGCCAGCAGCACAGGGGGGGCGTACACTGAAGCTTTCTTT CASSTGGAYTEAFF
TRBJ2-1 . . TRBV1 TGCACCAGCAGCCACGCCTCTCTAGCGTATGAGCAGTTCTTC CTSSHASLAYEQFF
TRBJ2-2 . TRBD1 TRBV5-1 TGCGCCAGCAGTCTTACAGGGGAATTGGCCGGGGAGCTGTTTTTT CASSLTGELAGELFF
TRBJ2-7 . . TRBV27 TGTGCCAGCAGTGTCCGGGACGGAGCTTACGAGCAGTACTTC CASSVRDGAYEQYF
TRBJ1-1 once . TRBV7-2 TGTGCCAGCAGCTGGGGACAAGCTGAAGCTTTCTTT CASSWGQAEAFF
TRBJ2-3 . . TRBV2 TGTGCCAGCAGTCTGGGGACAGATACGCAGTATTTT CASSLGTDTQYF
TRBJ2-7 . . TRBV4-2 TGTGCCAGCAGCCACCCCCGGGACGGTTCCTACGAGCAGTACTTC CASSHPRDGSYEQYF
TRBJ2-7 once . TRBV4-1 TGCGCCAGCAGCCAATTACGGGGGAGCTCCTACGAGCAGTACTTC CASSQLRGSSYEQYF
TRBJ2-7 . . TRBV5-4 TGTGCCAGCAGCTTGGGTCTAGACGACTACGAGCAGTACTTC CASSLGLDDYEQYF
TRBJ1-4 . . TRBV11-2 TGTGCCAGCAGCCACGGGGGGGCCAATGAAAAACTGTTTTTT CASSHGGANEKLFF
TRBJ2-3 . . TRBV6-1 TGTGCCAGCGGAGGCAGATTGAGCACAGATACGCAGTATTTT CASGGRLSTDTQYF
TRBJ2-1 . . TRBV25-1 TGTGCCAGCAGTGTATCCGTATCCCCCTTACTCGTACGCAATGAGCAGTTCTTC CASSVSVSPLLVRNEQFF
TRBJ2-5 . . TRBV7-9 TGTGCCAGCAGCCCGGGTGAGACCCAGTACTTC CASSPGETQYF
TRBJ1-5 . TRBD1 TRBV7-9 TGTGCCAGCAGCTTGACAGGGGCCACGTATAGCAATCAGCCCCAGCATTTT CASSLTGATYSNQPQHF
TRBJ2-3 . TRBD1 TRBV2 TGTGCCAGCAGACAGGGACAGGGTACGCAGTATTTT CASRQGQGTQYF
TRBJ2-5 . TRBD2 TRBV6-1 TGTGCCAGCTCCTGGCTAGCGGCTTCCCAAGAGACCCAGTACTTC CASSWLAASQETQYF
TRBJ2-3 few . TRBV6-4 TGTGCCAGCAGCCAGGAGGCAGCCACAGATACGCAGTATTTT CASSQEAATDTQYF
TRBJ2-5 . TRBD2 TRBV7-9 TGTGCCAGCAGCTTCGGAGCGGGGGGACAAGAGACCCAGTACTTC CASSFGAGGQETQYF
TRBJ1-2 . . TRBV2 TGTGCCAGCTCCCTGACCCTCGACGACTATGGCTACACCTTC CASSLTLDDYGYTF
TRBJ2-1 . . TRBV4-2 TGTGCCAGCAGCCCCTCCGGGGTAGTGGGGCATTCCTACAATGAGCAGTTCTTC CASSPSGVVGHSYNEQFF
TRBJ1-5 . . TRBV6-1 TGTGCCAGCATCGAGTGGGACACTAGCAATCAGCCCCAGCATTTT CASIEWDTSNQPQHF
TRBJ1-2 . . TRBV5-4 TGTGCCAGCAGCCGCCCCCCCACTACTAACTATGGCTACACCTTC CASSRPPTTNYGYTF
TRBJ1-5 . . TRBV7-9 TGTGCCAGCAGCTTAGGGAGGGGCAATCAGCCCCAGCATTTT CASSLGRGNQPQHF
TRBJ1-1 . TRBD1 TRBV7-9 TGTGCCAGCAGCTTGGGACAGGGCAACACTGAAGCTTTCTTT CASSLGQGNTEAFF
TRBJ2-1 . . TRBV7-6 TGTGCCAGTGGGTTCGAATCCAATGAGCAGTTCTTC CASGFESNEQFF
TRBJ2-7 . TRBD2 TRBV6-1 TGTGCCAGCAGTAAAGGGGGCACTAGCGGGGGGTACGAGCAGTACTTC CASSKGGTSGGYEQYF
TRBJ1-1 few . TRBV28 TGTGCCAGCAGTTTAGCCGCGAGCCTTCCTCAAGCTTTCTTT CASSLAASLPQAFF
TRBJ2-5 . TRBD2 TRBV2 TGTGCCAGCATGAGGGAGCGGGGGGGCCCAGAGACCCAGTACTTC CASMRERGGPETQYF
TRBJ2-7 . TRBD2 TRBV27 TGTGCCAGCAGCCCAGCGCGGGACAGCGCGGGAGGGGACCGCTACGAGCAGTACTTC CASSPARDSAGGDRYEQYF
TRBJ1-1 medium-sized . TRBV11-2 TGTGCCAGCAGCCCTGGAGGGGGCACTGAAGCTTTCTTT CASSPGGGTEAFF